Listed below are T cell receptor beta chains from one sample, sequenced in a study of blood T cell repertoires in COVID-19. Profiled with immunoSEQ multiplex PCR; TCRdb holds only in-frame clones, not every one. This table has 250,000 to 400,000 clones, roughly 90% appearing once. The specimen sequenced was peripheral blood. All receptors derive from a woman aged 25 to 39 with COVID-19, enrolled during active disease. Both conserved end residues are part of each CDR3. The D gene is left open where the match is weak. Clone size appears in some rows only: once, few, many, or a class for an expanded clone.

>TRBJ2-2|TRBD1|TRBV2|-|15
TGTGCCAGCGGAGGACAGGGGACGGACACCGGGGAGCTGTTTTTT
CASGGQGTDTGELFF
>TRBJ1-3|-|TRBV28|-|16
TGTGCCAGCAGTTTGATTCGACAAATCTCTGGAAACACCATATATTTT
CASSLIRQISGNTIYF
>TRBJ2-2|-|TRBV5-1|-|14
TGCGCCAGCAGCTGGGGCACAGGGACCGGGGAGCTGTTTTTT
CASSWGTGTGELFF
>TRBJ2-2|-|TRBV14|-|14
TGTGCCAGCAGCCAAGTAGCGCGAACCGGGGAGCTGTTTTTT
CASSQVARTGELFF
>TRBJ2-3|TRBD1|TRBV11-2|few|17
TGTGCCAGCAATTCCCGAGGGGGCCAGGTTAGCACAGATACGCAGTATTTT
CASNSRGGQVSTDTQYF
>TRBJ2-7|TRBD2|TRBV3-1/TRBV3-2|-|17
TGTGCCAGCAGCCAGGGCCTGCTAGCGGGAGGGCCAGACGAGCAGTACTTC
CASSQGLLAGGPDEQYF
>TRBJ1-2|-|TRBV11-2|-|15
TGTGCCAGCAGCTCCGGGAGGACAGAGATGTATGGCTACACCTTC
CASSSGRTEMYGYTF
>TRBJ2-7|-|TRBV11-3|-|15
TGTGCCAGCAGCCCAGGGGCCCAATCCTCCTACGAGCAGTACTTC
CASSPGAQSSYEQYF
>TRBJ1-2|-|TRBV27|-|13
TGTGCCAGCAGACTACACCCTAACTATGGCTACACCTTC
CASRLHPNYGYTF
>TRBJ2-1|TRBD2|TRBV5-1|-|19
TGCGCCAGCAGCTGGGGACTAGCGGGAGTACCTAGCGCCTACAATGAGCAGTTCTTC
CASSWGLAGVPSAYNEQFF
>TRBJ1-2|TRBD1|TRBV19|-|17
TGTGCCAGTCCTCAACCGGCCAGGGGGCGCCCTTGGTGTGGCTACACCTTC
CASPQPARGRPWCGYTF
>TRBJ1-6|-|TRBV27|few|15
TGTGCCAGCAGTCGCGGAGGGCCGTATAATTCACCCCTCCACTTT
CASSRGGPYNSPLHF
>TRBJ2-4|-|TRBV29-1|-|14
TGCAGCGTTGAAGATTCAACAGGCTCCAACATTCAGTACTTC
CSVEDSTGSNIQYF
>TRBJ2-1|-|TRBV2|-|13
TGTGCCAGCAGGGACGAGGGAGACAATGAGCAGTTCTTC
CASRDEGDNEQFF
>TRBJ1-6|-|TRBV12-5|-|15
TGTGCTAGTGGTTTCTGGGGCGTTTATAATTCACCCCTCCACTTT
CASGFWGVYNSPLHF
>TRBJ2-2|TRBD1|TRBV7-9|-|16
TGTGCCAGCAGCTTAAGGGGACAGGGAAACACCGGGGAGCTGTTTTTT
CASSLRGQGNTGELFF